A single sample is the source of the 17 T cell receptor beta chains below, sequenced in a study of cytomegalovirus exposure and HLA in healthy donors. PCR involved 60 Vbeta and 13 Jbeta primers. Data came from immunoSEQ multiplex PCR; TCRdb stores just in-frame clones and leaves some out. The repertoire has some 180,000 clones, 77% of them found once; the top ten carry around 3.5%. Source material: PBMCs. All receptors derive from a woman in her sixties or seventies in good health and CMV-seropositive.

The chain has TRBV7-3 and TRBJ1-2; TRBD1 matches 7 bases. The V gene end was trimmed by 2 bases and the J gene end by 3 bases; junction bases not matched to a gene: 3. The CDR3 has 14 amino acids. Per the germline V gene, CDR1 is SGHTA and CDR2 is FQGTGA. The chain's CDR3 is CASSLETGDYGYTF. The CDR3 coding sequence is TGTGCCAGCAGCTTAGAAACAGGGGACTATGGCTACACCTTC.

In this sample, this clone turned up a few times. The chain couples TRBV28 to TRBJ2-3; a possible D gene is TRBD2 (5 bases). The V gene's germline CDR1 is MDHEN and CDR2 SYDVKM. V lost 3 bases, J lost 1 base, and 11 bases lay in between. The CDR3 has 15 residues. CDR3 DNA sequence: TGTGCCAGCAGTTTTTCCCTCGGGGGCACAGATACGCAGTATTTT. Translated: CASSFSLGGTDTQYF.

J is TRBJ2-3 and V is TRBV7-9; tentatively, D is TRBD2 (6 bases). Trimming cost V 1 base and J 3 bases, with 14 bases left between them. The CDR3 runs 16 residues. The germline V gene encodes CDR1 SEHNR and CDR2 FQNEAQ (reference sequence). CDR3 protein: CASSLGVLGGTDTQYF. The CDR3, as DNA: TGTGCCAGCAGCTTAGGGGTACTAGGAGGGACAGATACGCAGTATTTT.

V and J are TRBV10-3 and TRBJ1-1; D is ambiguous. The germline gives CDR1 ENHRY, CDR2 SYGVKD. V shed 6 bases and J shed 0 bases, with 17 bases lying between them. The CDR3 is 16 residues long. The CDR3 here is CAISRHSTSMNTEAFF. The CDR3 DNA follows: TGTGCCATCAGCCGGCACAGCACTTCTATGAACACTGAAGCTTTCTTT.

About this clone itself: Additional DNA sequences in this sample encode the identical CDR3. V is TRBV5-6 and J is TRBJ2-7; D is uncertain. V lost 2 bases to trimming and J lost 5 bases, with 5 bases between them. Germline V gene lookup returns CDR1 SGHDT and CDR2 YYEEEE. This CDR3 has 11 amino acids. The CDR3 DNA sequence: TGTGCCAGCAGCTTTTCTCACGAGCAGTACTTC. Translation: CASSFSHEQYF.

With regard to this clone: Compared with germline, one end of the junction differs, possibly owing to a read error. The chain uses TRBV6-5 and TRBJ2-6; D is perhaps TRBD1 (5 bases). The CDR3 sequence is 15 residues long. CDR1 and CDR2 from the germline V gene are MNHEY and SVGAGI. CDR3 amino acids: CASSLQNSGANGLTF. Written as DNA, the CDR3 is TGTGCCAGCAGCCTTCAGAACTCTGGGGCCAACGGCCTGACTTTC.

CDR3 residues: CASSRGGSTDTQYF. Written as DNA, the CDR3 is TGTGCCAGCAGTCGGGGGGGGAGCACAGATACGCAGTATTTT. V and J are TRBV6-5 and TRBJ2-3; 8 nucleotides line up with TRBD2. V gave up 5 bases and J gave up 0 bases; unmatched junction bases: 1. The germline V gene has CDR1 MNHEY and CDR2 SVGAGI. The CDR3 consists of 14 residues.

The chain combines TRBV4-1 with TRBJ2-2; 7 bases are shared with TRBD2. The trim removed 3 bases at V and 0 bases at J, leaving 4 bases unmatched. CDR3 size: 16 residues. Germline-derived CDR1 and CDR2 are MGHRA and YSYEKL. CDR3 coding DNA: TGCGCCAGCAGCCACATCGGGAGGTCGAACACCGGGGAGCTGTTTTTT. This sequence encodes CASSHIGRSNTGELFF.

This clone occurred once. This sequence joins TRBV7-3 and TRBJ2-3; TRBD2 agrees at 8 bases. CDR3 size: 20 residues. Germline V gene data show CDR1 as SGHTA and CDR2 as FQGTGA. The junction had 20 bases not matched to a gene; V was cut back by 6 bases and J by 0 bases. The CDR3 region is CASSSSTGPSGGRSTDTQYF. The DNA for the CDR3 is TGTGCCAGCAGTTCGTCGACAGGACCCTCGGGCGGGAGGAGCACAGATACGCAGTATTTT.

V and J are TRBV9 and TRBJ2-5, with 10 nucleotides matching TRBD2. V was pared by 4 bases and J by 5 bases, with 5 bases of the junction left unmatched. Germline V lookup: CDR1 SGDLS, CDR2 YYNGEE. CDR3 size: 14 residues. The CDR3 DNA is TGTGCCAGCAGCCCGGTGACTAGCGGGGAGACCCAGTACTTC. It is translated as CASSPVTSGETQYF.

In its sample, this clone was seen once. This chain joins TRBV10-3 and TRBJ2-3; a weak D match, TRBD2 (5 bases). The length of the CDR3 is 14 residues. CDR1 ENHRY and CDR2 SYGVKD come from the germline V gene. The germline V and J ends were trimmed by 10 bases and 3 bases, with 17 bases remaining between them. In nucleotides, the CDR3 is TGTGCCACCCTATCCGGCGGGCCTACAGATACGCAGTATTTT. Translated: CATLSGGPTDTQYF.

The chain couples TRBV4-3 to TRBJ1-1; 9 positions match TRBD1. Germline V gives CDR1 LGHNA, CDR2 YSLEER. The length of the CDR3 is 13 residues. J gave up 11 bases and V 4 bases, and 8 bases lay outside the gene matches. CDR3 in DNA: TGCGCCAGCAGCCGCATACAGGGGGCGCGGGCTTTCTTT. It codes for CASSRIQGARAFF.

The chain carries TRBV11-1 and TRBJ2-7; 9 bases fit TRBD2. CDR1 is SGHAT and CDR2 is FQDESV in the germline V gene (reference sequence). V lost 1 base to trimming and J lost 5 bases; unmatched junction nucleotides: 6. This CDR3 region has 15 residues. The CDR3 DNA follows: TGTGCCAGCAGCTTAGTGCGCGGGGGGGCCCACGAGCAGTACTTC. Translation gives CASSLVRGGAHEQYF.

V and J are TRBV9 and TRBJ2-1; TRBD2 matches 8 bases. CDR1 and CDR2 from the germline V gene are SGDLS and YYNGEE. This CDR3 comprises 16 residues. The V gene end was trimmed by 2 bases and the J gene end by 7 bases; junction bases not matched to a gene: 11. This CDR3 reads CASSVGPGGGQNEQFF. The CDR3 DNA follows: TGTGCCAGCAGCGTCGGTCCGGGGGGGGGCCAAAATGAGCAGTTCTTC.

The chain joins TRBV2 to TRBJ2-1, with TRBD2 matching 9 bases. The V gene end was trimmed by 4 bases and the J gene end by 10 bases; junction bases not matched to a gene: 8. This CDR3 region has 14 residues. Germline V lookup: CDR1 SNHLY, CDR2 FYNNEI. CDR3 DNA: TGTGCCAGCAGTGCGAGCGGGAGGCCGGGGGAGCAGTTCTTC. This encodes CASSASGRPGEQFF.

V and J are TRBV27 and TRBJ1-1, with D possibly being TRBD1 (6 bases). V lost 2 bases, J lost 0 bases, and 10 bases lay in between. The germline V gene encodes CDR1 MNHEY and CDR2 SMNVEV (reference sequence). The CDR3 length is 15 residues. The CDR3 sequence is CASSLRGGMNTEAFF. In DNA form, the CDR3 reads TGTGCCAGCAGTTTACGCGGGGGCATGAACACTGAAGCTTTCTTT.

V and J are TRBV4-3 and TRBJ2-3, with D perhaps TRBD1 (6 bases). The germline gives CDR1 LGHNA, CDR2 YSLEER. This CDR3 spans 15 amino acids. Trimming cost V 0 bases and J 4 bases, with 11 bases left between them. The chain's CDR3 is CASSQEGNRADTQYF. Written as DNA, the CDR3 is TGCGCCAGCAGCCAAGAAGGGAACAGGGCAGATACGCAGTATTTT.